A single sample is the source of the 25 T cell receptor beta chains below, sequenced in a study of response to subunit inactivated influenza vaccine. TCRdb passed the RT-PCR reads through MiXCR, listing each CDR3 protein once. Here the sample spans more than 700,000 distinct CDR3 sequences, 21% being singletons. Sequenced here: PBMCs from blood, sampled about 5 days after vaccination. Source of these receptors: a man aged 45-65 years who received an inactivated influenza vaccine.

The sample holds a few counts of this clonotype. The rearrangement links TRBV5-1 to TRBJ2-1, with no clear D. The CDR3 loop spans 16 amino acids. The V end was cut by 5 bases, the J end by 0 bases, with 15 bases between. Germline assignment: CDR1 SGHRS and CDR2 YFSETQ. CDR3 residues: CASSGRFRSSYNEQFF. The CDR3 DNA follows: TGCGCCAGCAGTGGCAGATTCCGATCCTCCTACAATGAGCAGTTCTTC.

This chain uses TRBV20-1 with TRBJ1-6; 8 bases align to TRBD1. The CDR3 extends over 14 amino acids. V lost 2 bases and J lost 6; bases outside the gene matches: 3. The germline V gene encodes CDR1 DFQATT and CDR2 SNEGSKA (reference sequence). The DNA of the CDR3 is TGCAGTGCTAGACCGGGACAGGTTAATTCACCCCTCCACTTT. Protein sequence: CSARPGQVNSPLHF.

The chain joins TRBV30 to TRBJ2-2, with TRBD2 as a possible D gene (5 bases). Trimming left V 0 bases short and J 7 bases short, with 9 bases between. This CDR3 is built from 13 residues. In germline, CDR1 is GTSNPN, CDR2 SVGIG (reference sequence). The CDR3 sequence: CAWSVHGSGELFF. CDR3 nucleotide sequence: TGTGCCTGGAGTGTACATGGGAGCGGGGAGCTGTTTTTT.

CDR3 DNA sequence: TGTGCCACCAGTGCCCCCTTAGCCGGACAGGGATCCTACAATGAGCAGTTCTTC. Its translation: CATSAPLAGQGSYNEQFF. The genes are TRBV24-1 and TRBJ2-1; TRBD1 agrees at 8 bases. Losses at the gene ends were 5 bases for V and 1 base for J; bases not matched to a gene: 12. The CDR3 sequence is 18 residues long. Germline CDR1 is KGHDR and CDR2 is SFDVKD.

At least ten counts were recorded for this clonotype. V is TRBV27 and J is TRBJ2-1, with 8 bases that match TRBD2. The CDR3 covers 15 residues. The ends lost 5 bases at V and 6 bases at J; junction bases unmatched: 9. Germline values: CDR1 MNHEY, CDR2 SMNVEV (reference sequence). Written as DNA, the CDR3 is TGTGCCAGCAGTCCTTCGGGGGGGAGATCCAATGAGCAGTTCTTC. Amino acids: CASSPSGGRSNEQFF.

This clonotype was detected only a few times. This chain joins TRBV12-3 or TRBV12-4 and TRBJ2-3; 14 nucleotides align to TRBD2. This CDR3 spans 15 amino acids. The V segment lost 4 bases and the J segment 5 bases; nucleotides outside the gene matches: 2. As DNA, the CDR3 is TGTGCCAGCAGTTACGGACTAGCGGGAGGAGATACGCAGTATTTT. It specifies CASSYGLAGGDTQYF.

The chain couples TRBV6-2 or TRBV6-3 to TRBJ2-3, with D perhaps matching TRBD1 (6 bases). The CDR3 is 16 residues long. Germline V gene data show CDR1 as MNHEY and CDR2 as SVGEGT. V was pared by 6 bases and J by 0 bases, with 16 bases between. The DNA of the CDR3 is TGTGCCAGCAGGCCTAACAAAGGACAGAGCACAGATACGCAGTATTTT. Translated, it gives CASRPNKGQSTDTQYF.

This chain joins TRBV7-7 and TRBJ2-1; 9 bases fit TRBD2. The junction had 6 bases not matched to a gene; V was cut back by 0 bases and J by 6 bases. The CDR3 consists of 16 residues. Germline V lookup: CDR1 SSHAT, CDR2 FNYEAQ (reference sequence). In nucleotides, the CDR3 is TGTGCCAGCAGCTTAGCGAGGACTAGCGCCGCCAATGAGCAGTTCTTC. Translating gives CASSLARTSAANEQFF.

This clonotype was detected only once. This CDR3 reads CSADTGGGTGELFF. The CDR3 DNA reads as TGCAGTGCCGACACAGGGGGCGGCACCGGGGAGCTGTTTTTT. This chain links TRBV20-1 with TRBJ2-2; 9 nucleotides line up with TRBD1. The length of the CDR3 is 14 residues. V shed 6 bases and J 4 bases; nucleotides not matched to a gene: 6. The germline CDR1 and CDR2 sequences are DFQATT and SNEGSKA (reference sequence).

This chain uses TRBV10-1 with TRBJ1-6; tentatively, D is TRBD1 (5 bases). With 2 bases removed from V and 4 bases from J, the gap between germline ends came to 24 bases. The CDR3 is made up of 20 amino acids. Germline CDR1 is WNHNN and CDR2 is SYGVQD (reference sequence). The DNA for the CDR3 is TGCGCCAGCAGTGAGCTTGGGGAGGGAATAGGGGACCGGTATAATTCACCCCTCCACTTT. Encoded protein: CASSELGEGIGDRYNSPLHF.

The CDR3 spells CASLGLARDTQYF. The CDR3 region has the DNA TGTGCCAGCCTAGGACTAGCGAGAGATACGCAGTATTTT. This chain uses TRBV28 with TRBJ2-3, with 9 nucleotides matching TRBD2. With 8 bases clipped from V and 5 bases from J, the junction kept 5 bases outside the gene matches. Germline CDR1 reads MDHEN; CDR2 reads SYDVKM. This CDR3 region has 13 residues.

This clonotype has at least ten counts. The CDR3 coding sequence is TGTGCCAGCAGTTTCGTGGGTCTAGATGCCGGGGAGCTGTTTTTT. It specifies CASSFVGLDAGELFF. The rearrangement joins TRBV6-2 or TRBV6-3 to TRBJ2-2; D not resolved. The V and J ends lost 4 bases and 6 bases respectively, with 15 bases between them. This CDR3 region has 15 residues. Germline loops: CDR1 MNHEY, CDR2 SVGEGT.

The table lists this clonotype with many counts. This chain uses TRBV14 with TRBJ2-1; no firm D call. The CDR3 contains 14 residues. V lost 4 bases and J lost 10, with 17 bases in between. The germline V gene encodes CDR1 SGHDN and CDR2 FVKESK. CDR3 region: CASSPYYRPREQFF. The CDR3 DNA reads as TGTGCCAGCAGCCCCTATTATCGGCCCAGGGAGCAGTTCTTC.

In its sample, this clonotype was seen a few times. The J gene is TRBJ2-1, the V gene TRBV5-6; D is undetermined. Germline CDR1 reads SGHDT; CDR2 reads YYEEEE. With 0 bases removed from V and 4 bases from J, the gap between germline ends came to 17 bases. The CDR3 is made up of 17 amino acids. The CDR3 DNA reads TGTGCCAGCAGCTTGGGCGTGTCCGGAATACTATACAATGAGCAGTTCTTC. Translating it yields CASSLGVSGILYNEQFF.

This chain uses TRBV20-1 with TRBJ1-6, with TRBD1 matching over 7 bases. Germline V gene data show CDR1 as DFQATT and CDR2 as SNEGSKA (reference sequence). V trimming: 4 bases; J trimming: 7 bases; junction bases outside the gene matches: 10. The CDR3 has 15 amino acids. In DNA, the CDR3 is TGCAGTGCTACTACAGGGGTAGGAGTCAATTCACCCCTCCACTTT. Amino acid sequence: CSATTGVGVNSPLHF.

This clonotype was seen just once. This chain links TRBV2 with TRBJ1-3; TRBD1 might be the D (5 bases). The CDR3 spans 17 residues. V shed 3 bases and J shed 2 bases, with 17 bases lying between them. Germline V CDR1 and CDR2: SNHLY, FYNNEI. The CDR3 nucleotides are TGTGCCAGCAGTGAGGGAAGTCGCAGGGTGACTGGAAACACCATATATTTT. It yields the protein CASSEGSRRVTGNTIYF. The variable domain in full, completed from reference TRBV2 and TRBJ1-3, reads EPEVTQTPSHQVTQMGQEVILRCVPISNHLYFYWYRQILGQKVEFLVSFYNNEISEKSEIFDDQFSVERPDGSNFTLKIRSTKLEDSAMYFCASSEGSRRVTGNTIYFGEGSWLTVV.

This clonotype was counted a few times. J is TRBJ2-7 and V is TRBV6-2 or TRBV6-3; D call uncertain. The CDR3 runs to 14 residues. Germline V gives CDR1 MNHEY, CDR2 SVGEGT. V shed 5 bases and J shed 1 base, with 12 bases lying between them. The CDR3 region has the DNA TGTGCCAGCAGTCCCTCCCAGATTTCCTACGAGCAGTACTTC. This gives the protein CASSPSQISYEQYF.

This clonotype has just a few counts. The rearrangement uses TRBV5-1 and TRBJ2-7; 10 nucleotides match TRBD1. CDR1 is SGHRS, CDR2 YFSETQ, per germline. The V gene end was trimmed by 4 bases and the J gene end by 5 bases; junction bases not matched to a gene: 6. CDR3 length: 14 amino acids. The CDR3 DNA reads TGCGCCAGCAGCCCAGGACAGGGGGAGGACGAGCAGTACTTC. It encodes CASSPGQGEDEQYF.

This clonotype was picked up a small number of times. This chain uses TRBV7-9 with TRBJ2-4; D is undetermined. CDR3 length equals 16 residues. V lost 5 bases and J 6 bases, leaving 20 bases between the germline ends. CDR1 and CDR2 (germline): SEHNR, FQNEAQ (reference sequence). This CDR3 reads CASSPPGGRTRNIQYF. In DNA form, the CDR3 reads TGTGCCAGCAGCCCCCCTGGCGGAAGGACGAGAAACATTCAGTACTTC.

The chain recombines TRBV3-1 with TRBJ1-1, with D hard to call. The germline V and J ends were trimmed by 3 bases and 3 bases, with 5 bases remaining between them. The CDR3 length is 12 residues. Germline loops: CDR1 LGHDT, CDR2 YNNKEL (reference sequence). CDR3 in DNA: TGTGCCAGCAGCCAGAGAGACACTGAAGCTTTCTTT. It yields the protein CASSQRDTEAFF.

The rearrangement uses TRBV20-1 and TRBJ2-2, with TRBD2 matching 8 bases. V lost 7 bases to trimming and J lost 2 bases; unmatched junction nucleotides: 3. The CDR3 loop spans 13 amino acids. Germline loops: CDR1 DFQATT, CDR2 SNEGSKA (reference sequence). The CDR3 DNA sequence: TGCAGTGTCCGGGAGGGCAACACCGGGGAGCTGTTTTTT. It codes for CSVREGNTGELFF.

This clonotype was recorded only once. The rearrangement joins TRBV19 to TRBJ2-7; possible D gene TRBD1, 6 bases. The CDR3 runs to 16 residues. CDR1 is LNHDA and CDR2 is SQIVND in the germline V gene (reference sequence). V was shortened by 5 bases and J by 0 bases, with 17 bases between the two germline ends. The CDR3 reads CASSGLTGTHSYEQYF. The CDR3 nucleotides read TGTGCCAGTAGTGGGCTCACAGGGACCCACTCCTACGAGCAGTACTTC.

The chain combines TRBV12-3 or TRBV12-4 with TRBJ1-1, with a tentative D call TRBD1 (5 bases). There are 14 residues in the CDR3. The V end was cut by 3 bases, the J end by 5 bases, with 13 bases between. For the CDR3, the DNA is TGTGCCAGCAGTTTCAACCAGGGTGGAACTGAAGCTTTCTTT. Protein sequence: CASSFNQGGTEAFF.

This clonotype was recorded a few times. Compared with germline, one end of the junction differs, possibly owing to a read error. The chain links TRBV7-7 to TRBJ2-5, with D possibly being TRBD1 (6 bases). Germline V CDR1 and CDR2: SSHAT, FNYEAQ (reference sequence). The CDR3 covers 13 residues. Here the CDR3 reads CASSYGQKETQYF. In DNA form, the CDR3 reads TGTGCTAGCAGCTATGGACAGAAAGAGACCCAGTACTTC.

This clonotype turned up a few times. This chain connects TRBV7-2 to TRBJ2-3; maybe TRBD2 (6 bases). Between the trimmed V and J ends, which lost 3 bases and 3 bases, there was a span of 13 bases. CDR3 length: 15 amino acids. The germline CDR1 and CDR2 sequences are SGHTA and FQGNSA. The DNA of the CDR3 is TGTGCCAGCAGCTTTTCGTTGGGGGGTACAGATACGCAGTATTTT. Protein: CASSFSLGGTDTQYF.